This T cell receptor (beta chain) emerged from a study of TIL therapy for anti-PD-1-resistant metastatic lung cancer. This was the immunoSEQ v3 assay. Some clones are missing from TCRdb's copy, which holds only in-frame ones; the method was immunoSEQ multiplex PCR. The sample yields 10,000 to 15,000 clones, roughly 80% seen once. This CDR3 has 14 residues. Germline CDR1 GTSNPN, CDR2 SVGIG (reference sequence). V was trimmed by 0 bases and J by 8 bases, leaving 16 bases between them. Time point indicated: pre-treatment sample, taken before nivolumab and TIL therapy. The source material was blood, sampled at baseline. The receptor was derived from a person aged 25 to 85 with non-small cell lung cancer. The V and J genes are TRBV30 and TRBJ1-2; a weak D match, TRBD1 (6 bases). The CDR3 DNA reads as TGTGCCTGGAGTGTATTGGGCGGGGGCGGGGGCTACACCTTC. Translation gives CAWSVLGGGGGYTF.